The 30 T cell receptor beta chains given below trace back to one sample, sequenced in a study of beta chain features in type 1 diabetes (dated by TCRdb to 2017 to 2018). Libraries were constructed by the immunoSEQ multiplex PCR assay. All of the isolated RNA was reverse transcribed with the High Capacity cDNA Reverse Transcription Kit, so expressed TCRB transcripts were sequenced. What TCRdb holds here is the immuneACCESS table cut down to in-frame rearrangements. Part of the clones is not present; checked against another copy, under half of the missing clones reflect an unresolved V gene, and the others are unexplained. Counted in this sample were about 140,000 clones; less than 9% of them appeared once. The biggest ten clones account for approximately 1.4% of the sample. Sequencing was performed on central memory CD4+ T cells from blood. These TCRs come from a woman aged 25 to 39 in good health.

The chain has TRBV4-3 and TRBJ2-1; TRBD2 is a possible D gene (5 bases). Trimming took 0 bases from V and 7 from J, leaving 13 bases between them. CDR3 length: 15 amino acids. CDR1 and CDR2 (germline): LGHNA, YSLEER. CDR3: CASSQDLGDYNEQFF. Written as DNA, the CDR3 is TGCGCCAGCAGCCAAGATCTCGGTGACTATAATGAGCAGTTCTTC.

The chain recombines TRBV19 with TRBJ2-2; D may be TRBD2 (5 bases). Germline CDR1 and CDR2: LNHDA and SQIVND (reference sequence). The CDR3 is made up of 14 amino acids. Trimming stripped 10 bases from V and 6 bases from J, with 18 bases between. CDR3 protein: CATSVRGEAGELFF. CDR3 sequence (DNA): TGTGCCACCTCCGTACGGGGAGAGGCCGGGGAGCTGTTTTTT.

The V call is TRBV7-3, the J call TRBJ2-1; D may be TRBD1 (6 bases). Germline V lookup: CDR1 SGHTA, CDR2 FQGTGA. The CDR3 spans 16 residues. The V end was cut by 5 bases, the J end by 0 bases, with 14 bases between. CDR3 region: CASSPGQPSSYNEQFF. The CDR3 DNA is TGTGCCAGCAGCCCCGGACAGCCGAGCTCCTACAATGAGCAGTTCTTC.

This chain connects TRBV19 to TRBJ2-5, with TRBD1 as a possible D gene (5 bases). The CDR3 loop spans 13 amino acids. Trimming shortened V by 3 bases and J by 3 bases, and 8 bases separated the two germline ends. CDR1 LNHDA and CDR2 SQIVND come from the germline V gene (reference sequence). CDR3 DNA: TGTGCCAGTAGTATGTCAGGGAAAGAGACCCAGTACTTC. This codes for CASSMSGKETQYF.

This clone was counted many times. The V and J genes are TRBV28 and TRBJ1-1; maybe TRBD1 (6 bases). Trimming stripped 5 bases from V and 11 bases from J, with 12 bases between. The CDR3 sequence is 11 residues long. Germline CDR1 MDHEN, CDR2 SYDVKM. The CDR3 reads CASSIQGVAFF. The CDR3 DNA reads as TGTGCCAGCAGTATACAGGGAGTGGCTTTCTTT.

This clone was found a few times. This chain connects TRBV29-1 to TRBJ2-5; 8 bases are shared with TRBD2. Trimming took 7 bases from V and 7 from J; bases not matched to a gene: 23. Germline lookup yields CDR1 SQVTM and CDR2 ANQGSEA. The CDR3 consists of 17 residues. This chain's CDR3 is CSALSGGWSGGPRTQYF. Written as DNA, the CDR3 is TGCAGCGCCCTCTCCGGGGGTTGGTCGGGAGGGCCGAGGACCCAGTACTTC.

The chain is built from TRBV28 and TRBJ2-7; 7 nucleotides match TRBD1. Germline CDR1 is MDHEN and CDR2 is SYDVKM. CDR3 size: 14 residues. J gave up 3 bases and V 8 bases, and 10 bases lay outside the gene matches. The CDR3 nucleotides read TGTGCCAGCCTCGGGACAGTTCGAGTCTACGAGCAGTACTTC. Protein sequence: CASLGTVRVYEQYF. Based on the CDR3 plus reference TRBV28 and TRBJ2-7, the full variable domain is DVKVTQSSRYLVKRTGEKVFLECVQDMDHENMFWYRQDPGLGLRLIYFSYDVKMKEKGDIPEGYSVSREKKERFSLILESASTNQTSMYLCASLGTVRVYEQYFGPGTRLTVT.

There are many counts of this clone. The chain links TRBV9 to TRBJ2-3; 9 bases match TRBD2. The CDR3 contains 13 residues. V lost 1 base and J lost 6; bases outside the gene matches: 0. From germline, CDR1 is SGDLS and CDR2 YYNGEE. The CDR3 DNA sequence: TGTGCCAGCAGCGTAAGCGGGAGGGATACGCAGTATTTT. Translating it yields CASSVSGRDTQYF.

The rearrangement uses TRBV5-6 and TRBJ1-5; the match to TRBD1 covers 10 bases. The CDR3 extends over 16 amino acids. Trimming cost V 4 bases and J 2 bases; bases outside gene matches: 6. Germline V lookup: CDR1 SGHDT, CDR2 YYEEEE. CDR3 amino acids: CASSQRDRGGNQPQHF. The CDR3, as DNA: TGTGCCAGCAGCCAAAGGGACAGGGGTGGCAATCAGCCCCAGCATTTT.

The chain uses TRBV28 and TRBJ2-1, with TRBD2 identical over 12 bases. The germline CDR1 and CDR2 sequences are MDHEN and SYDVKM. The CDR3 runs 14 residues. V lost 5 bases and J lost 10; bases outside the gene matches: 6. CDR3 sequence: CASSPRLAGVEQFF. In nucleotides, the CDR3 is TGTGCCAGCAGTCCTCGACTAGCGGGAGTCGAGCAGTTCTTC.

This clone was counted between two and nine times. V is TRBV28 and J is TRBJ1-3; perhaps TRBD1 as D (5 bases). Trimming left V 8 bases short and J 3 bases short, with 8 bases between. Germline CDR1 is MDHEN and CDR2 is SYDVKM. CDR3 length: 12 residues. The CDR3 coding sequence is TGTGCCAGCCAGGGTTTTGGAAACACCATATATTTT. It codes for CASQGFGNTIYF.

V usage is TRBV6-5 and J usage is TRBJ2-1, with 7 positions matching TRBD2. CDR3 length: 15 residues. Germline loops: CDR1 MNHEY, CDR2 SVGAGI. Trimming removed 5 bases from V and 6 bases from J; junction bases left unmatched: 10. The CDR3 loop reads CASSGGLVRGNEQFF. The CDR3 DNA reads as TGTGCCAGCAGTGGAGGACTAGTGAGGGGCAATGAGCAGTTCTTC.

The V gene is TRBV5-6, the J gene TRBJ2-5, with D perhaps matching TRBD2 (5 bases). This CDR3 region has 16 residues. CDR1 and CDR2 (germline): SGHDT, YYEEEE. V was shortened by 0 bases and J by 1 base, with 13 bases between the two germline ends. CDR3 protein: CASSLAGGQTQETQYF. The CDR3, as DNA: TGTGCCAGCAGCTTGGCGGGCGGGCAGACCCAAGAGACCCAGTACTTC.

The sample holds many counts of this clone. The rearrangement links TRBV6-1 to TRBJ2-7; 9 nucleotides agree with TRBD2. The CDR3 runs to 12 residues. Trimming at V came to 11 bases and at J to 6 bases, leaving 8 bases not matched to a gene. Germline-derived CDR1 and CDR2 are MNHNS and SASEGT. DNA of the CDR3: TGTGCCGGCCAAAGCGGGAGGAGCGAGCAGTACTTC. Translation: CAGQSGRSEQYF.

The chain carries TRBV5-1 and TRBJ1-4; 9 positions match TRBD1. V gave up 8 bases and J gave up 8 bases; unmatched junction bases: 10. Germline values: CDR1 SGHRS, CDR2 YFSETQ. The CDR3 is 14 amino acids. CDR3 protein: CASCTGGAEEKLFF. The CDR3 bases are TGCGCCAGTTGTACAGGGGGCGCTGAAGAAAAACTGTTTTTT.

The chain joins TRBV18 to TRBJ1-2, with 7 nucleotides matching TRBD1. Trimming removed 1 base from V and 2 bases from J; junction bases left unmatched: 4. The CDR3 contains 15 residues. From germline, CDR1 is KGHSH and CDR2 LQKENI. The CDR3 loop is CASSPQGASNYGYTF. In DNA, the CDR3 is TGTGCCAGCTCACCACAGGGGGCCTCCAACTATGGCTACACCTTC.

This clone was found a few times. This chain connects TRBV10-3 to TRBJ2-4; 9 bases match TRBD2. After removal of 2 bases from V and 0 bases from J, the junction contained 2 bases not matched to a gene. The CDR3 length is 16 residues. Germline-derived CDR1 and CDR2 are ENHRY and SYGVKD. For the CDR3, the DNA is TGTGCCATCAGTGAGACTAGCGGGCTAGCCAAAAACATTCAGTACTTC. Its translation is CAISETSGLAKNIQYF.

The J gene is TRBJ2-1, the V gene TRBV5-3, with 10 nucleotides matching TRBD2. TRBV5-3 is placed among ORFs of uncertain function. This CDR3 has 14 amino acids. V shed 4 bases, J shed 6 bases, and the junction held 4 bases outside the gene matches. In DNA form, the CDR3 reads TGTGCCAGAAGCCTGGGACTAGCGCGCAATGAGCAGTTCTTC. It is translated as CARSLGLARNEQFF.

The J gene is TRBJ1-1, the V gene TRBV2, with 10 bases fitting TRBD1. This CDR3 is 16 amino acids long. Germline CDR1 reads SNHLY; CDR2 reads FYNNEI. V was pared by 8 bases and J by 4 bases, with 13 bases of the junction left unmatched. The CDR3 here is CASAETGGDIGTEAFF. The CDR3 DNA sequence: TGTGCCAGCGCCGAGACAGGGGGCGATATCGGCACTGAAGCTTTCTTT.

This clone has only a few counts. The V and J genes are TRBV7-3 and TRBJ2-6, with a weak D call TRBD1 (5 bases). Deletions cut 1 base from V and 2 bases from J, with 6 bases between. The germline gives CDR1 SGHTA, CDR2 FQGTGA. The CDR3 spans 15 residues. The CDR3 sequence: CASSLSRAGANVLTF. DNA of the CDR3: TGTGCCAGCAGCTTAAGCAGGGCTGGGGCCAACGTCCTGACTTTC.

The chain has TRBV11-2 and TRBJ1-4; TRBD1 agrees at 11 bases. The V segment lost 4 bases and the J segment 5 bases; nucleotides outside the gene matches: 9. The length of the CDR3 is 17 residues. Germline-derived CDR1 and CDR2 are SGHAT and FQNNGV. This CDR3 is CASSSGQGVLRNEKLFF. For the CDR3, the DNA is TGTGCCAGCAGCTCGGGACAGGGGGTTCTTCGGAATGAAAAACTGTTTTTT. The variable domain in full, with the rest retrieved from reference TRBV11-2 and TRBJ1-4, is EAGVAQSPRYKIIEKRQSVAFWCNPISGHATLYWYQQILGQGPKLLIQFQNNGVVDDSQLPKDRFSAERLKGVDSTLKIQPAKLEDSAVYLCASSSGQGVLRNEKLFFGSGTQLSVL.

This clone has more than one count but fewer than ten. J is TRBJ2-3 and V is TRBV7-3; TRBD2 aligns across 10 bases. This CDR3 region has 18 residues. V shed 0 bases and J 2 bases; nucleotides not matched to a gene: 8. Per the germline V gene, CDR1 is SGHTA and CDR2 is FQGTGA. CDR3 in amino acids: CASSLTSSGGGFTDTQYF. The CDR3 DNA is TGTGCCAGCAGCTTAACGTCTAGCGGGGGAGGATTCACAGATACGCAGTATTTT.

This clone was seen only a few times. The CDR3 spells CASSSLRGRETQYF. CDR3 DNA sequence: TGTGCCAGCAGCTCCCTTCGCGGGAGGGAGACCCAGTACTTC. The rearrangement uses TRBV11-2 and TRBJ2-5, with 8 positions matching TRBD2. This CDR3 is 14 amino acids long. CDR1 SGHAT and CDR2 FQNNGV come from the germline V gene. V was clipped by 4 bases and J by 5 bases; unmatched bases: 6.

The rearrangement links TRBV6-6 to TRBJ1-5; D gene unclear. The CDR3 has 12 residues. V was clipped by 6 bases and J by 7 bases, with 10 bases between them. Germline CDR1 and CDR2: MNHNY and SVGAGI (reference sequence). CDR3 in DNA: TGTGCCAGCAGCTCCTCCGGGCAGCCCCAGCATTTT. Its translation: CASSSSGQPQHF.

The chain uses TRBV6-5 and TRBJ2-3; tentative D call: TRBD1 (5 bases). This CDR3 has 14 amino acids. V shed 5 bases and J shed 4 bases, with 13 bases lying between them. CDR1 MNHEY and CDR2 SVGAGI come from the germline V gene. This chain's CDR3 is CASSRQGWADTQYF. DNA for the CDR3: TGTGCCAGCAGTCGCCAGGGTTGGGCAGATACGCAGTATTTT.

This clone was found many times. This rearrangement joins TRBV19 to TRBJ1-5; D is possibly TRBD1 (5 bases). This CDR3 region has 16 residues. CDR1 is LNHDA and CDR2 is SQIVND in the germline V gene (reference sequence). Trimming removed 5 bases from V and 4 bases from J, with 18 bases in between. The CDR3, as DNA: TGTGCCAGTAGTCCTCTGGGGGGTGGCAGAAATCAGCCCCAGCATTTT. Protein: CASSPLGGGRNQPQHF.

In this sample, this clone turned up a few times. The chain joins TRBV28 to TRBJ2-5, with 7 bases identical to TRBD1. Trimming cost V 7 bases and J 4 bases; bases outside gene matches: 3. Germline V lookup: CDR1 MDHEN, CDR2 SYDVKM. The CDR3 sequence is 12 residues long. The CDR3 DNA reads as TGTGCCAGCACAGGGGGAGCAGAGACCCAGTACTTC. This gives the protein CASTGGAETQYF.

CDR3 nucleotide sequence: TGCGCCAGCAGCCAAGGGCCAGCGGGTTACCAAGAGACCCAGTACTTC. Its protein is CASSQGPAGYQETQYF. V usage is TRBV4-1 and J usage is TRBJ2-5, with D possibly matching TRBD2 (6 bases). The CDR3 has 16 amino acids. V was pared by 1 base and J by 0 bases, with 12 bases between. Germline CDR1 and CDR2: MGHRA and YSYEKL.

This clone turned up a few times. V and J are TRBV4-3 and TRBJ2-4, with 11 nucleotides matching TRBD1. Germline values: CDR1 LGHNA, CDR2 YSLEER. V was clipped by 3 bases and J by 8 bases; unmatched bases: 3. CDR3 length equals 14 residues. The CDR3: CASSHMDRGHIQYF. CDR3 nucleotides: TGCGCCAGCAGCCACATGGACAGGGGGCACATTCAGTACTTC.

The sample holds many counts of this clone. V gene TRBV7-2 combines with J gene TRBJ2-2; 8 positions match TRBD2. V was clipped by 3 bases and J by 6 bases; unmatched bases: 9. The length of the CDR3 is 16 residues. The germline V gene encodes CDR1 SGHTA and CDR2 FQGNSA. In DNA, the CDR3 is TGTGCCAGCAGCTTGTGGGCGGGAGGCGAGGCCGGGGAGCTGTTTTTT. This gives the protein CASSLWAGGEAGELFF.